The present T cell receptor beta chain was sequenced within a study of siplizumab effects on memory and regulatory T cells. Trimming cost V 4 bases and J 7 bases; bases outside gene matches: 9. Germline V gives CDR1 SGHDT, CDR2 YYEEEE. The CDR3 is 14 amino acids. Repertoires were generated with immunoSEQ multiplex PCR, while TCRdb's copy carries only in-frame clones and drops some. The sample has more than 75,000 clones; around 95% are singletons. V is TRBV5-6 and J is TRBJ2-7, with 9 positions matching TRBD1. The receptor's source is a human donor in good health. Material: naive CD4+ T cells sorted from blood. CDR3 amino acids: CASSLRDRVKEQYF. CDR3 DNA: TGTGCCAGCAGCCTCCGGGACAGGGTGAAAGAGCAGTACTTC.